One sample yielded the 3 T cell receptor beta chains listed below, sequenced in a study of identifying expanded T cells in peripheral blood (dated by TCRdb to the late 2010s). Library preparation used the immunoSEQ multiplex PCR assay. The immuneACCESS repertoire file appears here via TCRdb, limited to in-frame rearrangements. These files lack a portion of the clones; in checked studies, under half of the deficit traces to unresolved V genes, and the cause of the others is not known. This sample comprises approximately 110,000 clones, 80% to 90% of them detected only once. Of the sample, around 17% falls within the top ten clones. Sequencing input: blood. The receptors here all came from a person aged 18 to 70 in good health.

The chain has TRBV5-4 and TRBJ1-4; 7 bases map to TRBD1. CDR1 is SGHNT and CDR2 is YYREEE in the germline V gene (reference sequence). The CDR3 length is 20 residues. Trimming at V came to 10 bases and at J to 2 bases, leaving 26 bases not matched to a gene. As DNA, the CDR3 is TGTGCCCAAGAACAAGAAATTGACAGGGTTAAAATCGGGACTAATGAAAAACTGTTTTTT. Protein sequence: CAQEQEIDRVKIGTNEKLFF.

The chain's CDR3 is CSVGGTVLVSGANVLTF. CDR3 nucleotides: TGCAGCGTTGGGGGGACAGTCCTTGTATCTGGGGCCAACGTCCTGACTTTC. This chain connects TRBV29-1 to TRBJ2-6, with 7 bases aligning to TRBD1. The CDR3 is made up of 17 amino acids. Trimming removed 4 bases from V and 1 base from J; junction bases left unmatched: 10. Germline lookup yields CDR1 SQVTM and CDR2 ANQGSEA.

This clone was observed a few times. The genes are TRBV2 and TRBJ1-2; possible D gene TRBD1, 5 bases. V lost 8 bases, J lost 4 bases, and 17 bases lay in between. Germline V CDR1 and CDR2: SNHLY, FYNNEI. CDR3 size: 14 residues. In nucleotides, the CDR3 is TGTGCCAGCTCTCTACCCGCAACAGGCTATGGCTACACCTTC. Its translation is CASSLPATGYGYTF. The variable domain in full, completed from reference TRBV2 and TRBJ1-2, reads EPEVTQTPSHQVTQMGQEVILRCVPISNHLYFYWYRQILGQKVEFLVSFYNNEISEKSEIFDDQFSVERPDGSNFTLKIRSTKLEDSAMYFCASSLPATGYGYTFGSGTRLTVV.